This TCR beta chain was identified during a study of blood T cell repertoires in COVID-19. Study in general: The origin of the acute and convalescent COVID-19 samples was the United States, Italy and Spain. In each case, the material was cDNA or gDNA derived from T cells, B-cell-depleted T cells, or PBMCs.

The CDR3 consists of 14 residues. The germline V gene encodes CDR1 SQVTM and CDR2 ANQGSEA. The germline V and J ends were trimmed by 2 bases and 4 bases, with 11 bases remaining between them. Original processing notes: Estimated nucleated cell counts came from reference gene primer amplification. This table comes from immunoSEQ multiplex PCR, and its TCRdb copy is limited to in-frame clones, with some not included. V and J calls and clone size are as listed in that table; D and trimming were resolved from the DNA. The table includes 150,000 to 200,000 clones, 80% to 95% detected once. The TCR sequence derives from a man aged 45-65 years with acute or convalescent COVID-19. Sequencing was performed on peripheral blood. V is TRBV29-1 and J is TRBJ2-2, with D hard to call. The CDR3 loop reads CSVEPGGTTGELFF. DNA for the CDR3: TGCAGCGTTGAACCCGGCGGAACCACCGGGGAGCTGTTTTTT.